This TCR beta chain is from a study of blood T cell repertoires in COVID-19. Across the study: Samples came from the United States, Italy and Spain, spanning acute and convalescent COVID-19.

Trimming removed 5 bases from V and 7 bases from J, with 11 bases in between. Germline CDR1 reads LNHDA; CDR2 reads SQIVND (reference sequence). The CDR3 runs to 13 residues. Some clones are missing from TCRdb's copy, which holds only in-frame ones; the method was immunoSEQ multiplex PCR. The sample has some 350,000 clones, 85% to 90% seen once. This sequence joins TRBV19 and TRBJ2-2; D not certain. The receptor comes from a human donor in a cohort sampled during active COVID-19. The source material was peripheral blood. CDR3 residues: CASSLGWFGELFF. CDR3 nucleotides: TGTGCCAGTAGTCTCGGGTGGTTCGGGGAGCTGTTTTTT. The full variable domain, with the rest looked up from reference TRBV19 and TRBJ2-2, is DGGITQSPKYLFRKEGQNVTLSCEQNLNHDAMYWYRQDPGQGLRLIYYSQIVNDFQKGDIAEGYSVSREKKESFPLTVTSAQKNPTAFYLCASSLGWFGELFFGEGSRLTVL.